This T cell receptor beta chain appears in the sequencing data of a study of blood T cell repertoires in COVID-19. Assay used: immunoSEQ multiplex PCR; TCRdb lists only in-frame clones, some missing. The top ten clones hold approximately 15% of a sample with around 180,000 clones, approximately 79% of them seen once. V was shortened by 2 bases and J by 6 bases, with 14 bases between the two germline ends. The CDR3 runs 15 residues. CDR1 and CDR2 from the germline V gene are SGHNT and YYREEE (reference sequence). The specimen was peripheral blood. V usage is TRBV5-4 and J usage is TRBJ2-2; D might be TRBD2 (6 bases). This clonotype was sampled from a man aged 55 to 70 with active or convalescent COVID-19. The CDR3 is CASSFPSASSGELFF. CDR3 sequence (DNA): TGTGCCAGCAGCTTTCCTAGCGCCTCCTCCGGGGAGCTGTTTTTT.